These T cell receptor beta chains were read from a single sample in a study of cytomegalovirus exposure and HLA in healthy donors. TCRdb keeps only in-frame clones here, not all; method: immunoSEQ multiplex PCR. The sample holds tens of thousands of clones, about 74% seen once. Sequencing was carried out using PBMCs. The source is a woman aged 45-65 years in good health and CMV-seropositive. CDR3s include the opening cysteine and the closing phenylalanine or tryptophan. Clone sizes are given selectively: once, few, many, or a class where the clone is expanded.

TRBV4-2	-	TRBJ2-3	CASSQDVPWASSGRRTDTQYF
TRBV29-1	few	TRBJ2-6	CSVETASGANVLTF
TRBV7-2	-	TRBJ2-1	CASSRLAGGNEQFF
TRBV7-8	few	TRBJ1-1	CASSLGSGGGNTEAFF
TRBV29-1	-	TRBJ1-6	CSVTTGDSPLHF
TRBV2	-	TRBJ2-2	CASSGDSSSGTGELFF
TRBV7-3	-	TRBJ2-5	CASSLYSTQETQYF
TRBV25-1	-	TRBJ2-7	CASSELGTSELYF
TRBV29-1	-	TRBJ2-1	CSVERDIYNEQFF
TRBV14	-	TRBJ2-3	CASSHSGVGTDTQYF
TRBV19	-	TRBJ2-7	CASSIAGHLEQYF
TRBV25-1	-	TRBJ2-1	CASSEPRGSSYNEQFF
TRBV29-1	-	TRBJ2-5	CSVVEGAQYF
TRBV6-5	-	TRBJ2-7	CASGGQPYEQYF
TRBV19	few	TRBJ1-3	CASSSIQVSGNTIYF
TRBV28	-	TRBJ2-7	CASSPPSSYEQYF
TRBV6-5	-	TRBJ2-7	CASSYSGGSSYEQYF
TRBV19	-	TRBJ2-3	CASRGPGLAGGPLGADTQYF
TRBV7-2	-	TRBJ1-6	CASSLEGAASSYNSPLHF
TRBV6-1	few	-	CATDTGTGSYEQYF
TRBV5-1	few	TRBJ2-3	CASSTSGPPTDTQYF
TRBV6-5	-	TRBJ2-1	CASSSRGSSYNEQFF
TRBV28	-	TRBJ2-5	CASSRPTSGLKETQYF
TRBV19	few	TRBJ2-7	CASIKRQGMSSYEQYF